The clone carrying this TCR beta chain was detected once. The data were obtained in a study of blood T cell repertoires in COVID-19. On the study more broadly: Sites across the United States, Italy and Spain contributed samples from acute and convalescent COVID-19. Nucleic acid was either cDNA or gDNA, and it came from T cells, B-cell-depleted T cells, or PBMCs.

Germline V gene data show CDR1 as LGHDT and CDR2 as YNNKEL (reference sequence). Trimming shortened V by 1 base and J by 0 bases, and 4 bases separated the two germline ends. The CDR3 consists of 14 residues. Some clones are missing from TCRdb's copy, which holds only in-frame ones; the method was immunoSEQ multiplex PCR. Here the sample spans about 13,000 clones, 65% to 80% being singletons. Sequencing input: peripheral blood. The receptor's source is a woman older than 75 with acute or convalescent COVID-19. The chain links TRBV3-1 (or the pseudogene TRBV3-2) to TRBJ1-3, with D unresolved. The CDR3 reads CASSQGHSGNTIYF. In nucleotides, the CDR3 is TGTGCCAGCAGCCAAGGACACTCTGGAAACACCATATATTTT.